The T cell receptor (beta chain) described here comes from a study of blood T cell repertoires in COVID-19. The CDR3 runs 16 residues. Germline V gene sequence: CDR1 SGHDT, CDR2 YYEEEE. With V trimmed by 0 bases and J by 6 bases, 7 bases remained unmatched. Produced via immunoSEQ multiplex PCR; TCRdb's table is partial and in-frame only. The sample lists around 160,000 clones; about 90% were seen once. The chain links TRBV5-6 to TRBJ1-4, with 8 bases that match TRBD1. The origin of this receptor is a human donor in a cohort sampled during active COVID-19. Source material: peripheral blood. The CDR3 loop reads CASSLDVGTGHEKLFF. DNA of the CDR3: TGTGCCAGCAGCTTGGATGTCGGGACAGGTCATGAAAAACTGTTTTTT.